This TCR beta chain was documented in a study of blood T cell repertoires in COVID-19. This clone was counted a few times. Germline V gene sequence: CDR1 MNHNY, CDR2 SVGAGI (reference sequence). The CDR3 totals 14 residues. Trimming took 7 bases from V and 2 from J, leaving 13 bases between them. The method was immunoSEQ multiplex PCR; TCRdb's version includes in-frame clones alone and lacks a portion of them. The sample carries a few hundred thousand clones, 83% recorded once. The chain has TRBV6-6 and TRBJ2-3, with D possibly matching TRBD1 (6 bases). The sequencing sample was made of peripheral blood. This clonotype was obtained from a woman aged 50 to 60 with acute or convalescent COVID-19. The DNA of the CDR3 is TGTGCCAGCAACCAACGACAGGCCACAGATACGCAGTATTTT. Its protein is CASNQRQATDTQYF.